This is a list of T cell receptor beta chains from one sample in a study of cytomegalovirus exposure and HLA in healthy donors. Sequenced by immunoSEQ multiplex PCR; TCRdb stores in-frame clones only, minus some. This sample's table reports 65,000 to 85,000 clones. Sequenced sample: PBMCs. The origin of the receptors is a woman in her twenties or thirties in good health and CMV-seronegative. The CDR3 runs from the conserved cysteine through the conserved F or W. The order of the fields is V gene, D gene, J gene, CDR3 protein, CDR3 DNA. The D gene is left open where the match is weak.

V gene: TRBV30
D gene: .
J gene: TRBJ1-5
CDR3 protein: CAWSVSVDQPQHF
CDR3 DNA: TGTGCCTGGAGTGTATCAGTCGATCAGCCCCAGCATTTT

V gene: TRBV29-1
D gene: .
J gene: TRBJ1-5
CDR3 protein: CSVGAYNQPQHF
CDR3 DNA: TGCAGCGTTGGGGCGTACAATCAGCCCCAGCATTTT

V gene: TRBV9
D gene: TRBD2
J gene: TRBJ2-3
CDR3 protein: CASSVEGGGSTDTQYF
CDR3 DNA: TGTGCCAGCAGCGTAGAAGGCGGGGGGAGCACAGATACGCAGTATTTT

V gene: TRBV13
D gene: .
J gene: TRBJ1-2
CDR3 protein: CASSLGGALTGYTF
CDR3 DNA: TGTGCCAGCAGCTTAGGCGGTGCGCTAACTGGCTACACCTTC

V gene: TRBV7-9
D gene: .
J gene: TRBJ2-6
CDR3 protein: CASSFSQYHYSGANVLTF
CDR3 DNA: TGTGCCAGCAGCTTCAGCCAGTACCACTACTCTGGGGCCAACGTCCTGACTTTC

V gene: TRBV7-9
D gene: .
J gene: TRBJ1-6
CDR3 protein: CASSPGGSSYNSPLHF
CDR3 DNA: TGTGCCAGCAGCCCCGGAGGGAGCTCCTATAATTCACCCCTCCACTTT

V gene: TRBV4-1
D gene: .
J gene: TRBJ1-2
CDR3 protein: CASSQGRGTDINYGYTF
CDR3 DNA: TGCGCCAGCAGCCAAGGAAGGGGAACTGACATTAACTATGGCTACACCTTC

V gene: TRBV9
D gene: .
J gene: TRBJ1-5
CDR3 protein: CASSVDGGANEPQHF
CDR3 DNA: TGTGCCAGCAGCGTAGATGGCGGCGCCAACGAGCCCCAGCATTTT

V gene: TRBV6-5
D gene: .
J gene: TRBJ2-7
CDR3 protein: CASSYSLWSSYEQYF
CDR3 DNA: TGTGCCAGCAGTTACTCCCTCTGGAGCTCCTACGAGCAGTACTTC

V gene: TRBV4-3
D gene: .
J gene: TRBJ1-6
CDR3 protein: CASQDGEHSPLHF
CDR3 DNA: TGCGCCAGCCAGGACGGGGAGCATTCACCCCTCCACTTT

V gene: TRBV30
D gene: TRBD1
J gene: TRBJ2-5
CDR3 protein: CAGSAWDRGIETQYF
CDR3 DNA: TGTGCCGGGAGTGCGTGGGACAGGGGGATAGAGACCCAGTACTTC

V gene: TRBV10-3
D gene: .
J gene: TRBJ1-1
CDR3 protein: CAIRGPGGGAEAFF
CDR3 DNA: TGTGCCATCAGGGGTCCCGGCGGAGGAGCTGAAGCTTTCTTT

V gene: TRBV2
D gene: TRBD1
J gene: TRBJ1-1
CDR3 protein: CASSLAGTGATEAFF
CDR3 DNA: TGTGCCAGCAGTTTAGCCGGGACAGGGGCCACTGAAGCTTTCTTT

V gene: TRBV5-4
D gene: .
J gene: TRBJ2-7
CDR3 protein: CASSSDYEQYF
CDR3 DNA: TGTGCCAGCAGCTCAGACTACGAGCAGTACTTC

V gene: TRBV9
D gene: .
J gene: TRBJ2-3
CDR3 protein: CASSLSTDTQYF
CDR3 DNA: TGTGCCAGCAGCCTTAGCACAGATACGCAGTATTTT

V gene: TRBV2
D gene: TRBD2
J gene: TRBJ2-1
CDR3 protein: CASRGGLAGVAEQFF
CDR3 DNA: TGTGCCAGCAGGGGGGGACTAGCGGGGGTGGCTGAGCAGTTCTTC

V gene: TRBV5-1
D gene: .
J gene: TRBJ1-5
CDR3 protein: CASSSSEGYQPQHF
CDR3 DNA: TGCGCCAGCAGCTCCTCAGAGGGTTATCAGCCCCAGCATTTT

V gene: TRBV4-1
D gene: TRBD1
J gene: TRBJ1-1
CDR3 protein: CASSQWTGENTEAFF
CDR3 DNA: TGCGCCAGCAGCCAATGGACAGGGGAGAACACTGAAGCTTTCTTT

V gene: TRBV4-3
D gene: .
J gene: TRBJ2-7
CDR3 protein: CASSQTAGGAGYEQYF
CDR3 DNA: TGCGCCAGCAGCCAGACCGCCGGCGGGGCAGGCTACGAGCAGTACTTC

V gene: TRBV5-4
D gene: .
J gene: TRBJ2-6
CDR3 protein: CASSLRTSFSGANVLTF
CDR3 DNA: TGTGCCAGCAGTTTGAGGACAAGTTTCTCTGGGGCCAACGTCCTGACTTTC

V gene: TRBV10-1
D gene: .
J gene: TRBJ2-5
CDR3 protein: CASSESGRGETQYF
CDR3 DNA: TGCGCCAGCAGTGAGTCAGGACGGGGAGAGACCCAGTACTTC

V gene: TRBV29-1
D gene: .
J gene: TRBJ2-6
CDR3 protein: CSVGFAASGANVLTF
CDR3 DNA: TGCAGCGTCGGGTTCGCGGCCTCTGGGGCCAACGTCCTGACTTTC

V gene: TRBV30
D gene: .
J gene: TRBJ1-2
CDR3 protein: CAWSHLNYGYTF
CDR3 DNA: TGTGCCTGGAGCCACCTAAACTATGGCTACACCTTC

V gene: TRBV2
D gene: TRBD2
J gene: TRBJ2-7
CDR3 protein: CASTYSGGASYEQYF
CDR3 DNA: TGTGCCAGCACTTATAGCGGGGGGGCCTCCTACGAGCAGTACTTC

V gene: TRBV20-1
D gene: .
J gene: TRBJ1-4
CDR3 protein: CSARRREKLFF
CDR3 DNA: TGCAGTGCTAGAAGGAGGGAAAAACTGTTTTTT

V gene: TRBV23-1
D gene: .
J gene: TRBJ1-5
CDR3 protein: CASSQIPRGADQPQHF
CDR3 DNA: TGCGCCAGCAGTCAAATTCCCCGGGGGGCTGATCAGCCCCAGCATTTT

V gene: TRBV9
D gene: .
J gene: TRBJ2-2
CDR3 protein: CASSVLQGSTGELFF
CDR3 DNA: TGTGCCAGCAGCGTACTACAGGGCTCCACCGGGGAGCTGTTTTTT

V gene: TRBV11-2
D gene: .
J gene: TRBJ2-7
CDR3 protein: CASSLERDEQYF
CDR3 DNA: TGTGCCAGCAGCTTAGAACGGGACGAGCAGTACTTC

V gene: TRBV30
D gene: .
J gene: TRBJ1-6
CDR3 protein: CAWSVRGSGSPLHF
CDR3 DNA: TGTGCCTGGAGTGTAAGAGGGAGCGGTTCACCCCTCCACTTT